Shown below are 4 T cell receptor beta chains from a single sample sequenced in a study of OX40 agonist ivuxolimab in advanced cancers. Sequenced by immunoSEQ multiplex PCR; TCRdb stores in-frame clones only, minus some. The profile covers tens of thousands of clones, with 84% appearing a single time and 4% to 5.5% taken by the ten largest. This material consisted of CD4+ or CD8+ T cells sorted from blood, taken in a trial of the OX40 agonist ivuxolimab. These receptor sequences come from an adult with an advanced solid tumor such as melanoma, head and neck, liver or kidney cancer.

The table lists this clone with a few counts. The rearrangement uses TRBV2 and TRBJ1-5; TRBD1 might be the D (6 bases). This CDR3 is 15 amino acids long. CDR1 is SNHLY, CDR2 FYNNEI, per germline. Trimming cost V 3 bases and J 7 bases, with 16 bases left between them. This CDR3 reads CASSEDRGVWQPQHF. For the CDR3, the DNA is TGTGCCAGCAGTGAGGACAGAGGGGTTTGGCAGCCCCAGCATTTT.

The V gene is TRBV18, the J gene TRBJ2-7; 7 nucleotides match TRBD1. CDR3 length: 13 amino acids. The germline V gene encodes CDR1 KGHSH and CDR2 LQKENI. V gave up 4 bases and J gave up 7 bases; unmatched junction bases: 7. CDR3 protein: CASSLDRLGEQYF. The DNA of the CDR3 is TGTGCCAGCTCACTGGACAGGTTAGGGGAGCAGTACTTC.

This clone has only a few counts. The DNA of the CDR3 is TGTGCCAGCAGTTTTGTGGGGTTTCGAACTGAAGCTTTCTTT. It encodes CASSFVGFRTEAFF. This rearrangement joins TRBV28 to TRBJ1-1; D is undetermined. V lost 3 bases, J lost 5 bases, and 13 bases lay in between. The CDR3 length is 14 residues. Germline values: CDR1 MDHEN, CDR2 SYDVKM.

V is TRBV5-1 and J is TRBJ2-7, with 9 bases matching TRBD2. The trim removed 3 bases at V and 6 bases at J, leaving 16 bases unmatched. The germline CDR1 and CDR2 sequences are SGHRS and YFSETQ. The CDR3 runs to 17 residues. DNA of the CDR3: TGCGCCAGCAGCTCCCAGGGACCGGGACTAGCAGGGGTCGAGCAGTACTTC. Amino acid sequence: CASSSQGPGLAGVEQYF. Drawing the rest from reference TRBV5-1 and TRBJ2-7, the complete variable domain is KAGVTQTPRYLIKTRGQQVTLSCSPISGHRSVSWYQQTPGQGLQFLFEYFSETQRNKGNFPGRFSGRQFSNSRSEMNVSTLELGDSALYLCASSSQGPGLAGVEQYFGPGTRLTVT.